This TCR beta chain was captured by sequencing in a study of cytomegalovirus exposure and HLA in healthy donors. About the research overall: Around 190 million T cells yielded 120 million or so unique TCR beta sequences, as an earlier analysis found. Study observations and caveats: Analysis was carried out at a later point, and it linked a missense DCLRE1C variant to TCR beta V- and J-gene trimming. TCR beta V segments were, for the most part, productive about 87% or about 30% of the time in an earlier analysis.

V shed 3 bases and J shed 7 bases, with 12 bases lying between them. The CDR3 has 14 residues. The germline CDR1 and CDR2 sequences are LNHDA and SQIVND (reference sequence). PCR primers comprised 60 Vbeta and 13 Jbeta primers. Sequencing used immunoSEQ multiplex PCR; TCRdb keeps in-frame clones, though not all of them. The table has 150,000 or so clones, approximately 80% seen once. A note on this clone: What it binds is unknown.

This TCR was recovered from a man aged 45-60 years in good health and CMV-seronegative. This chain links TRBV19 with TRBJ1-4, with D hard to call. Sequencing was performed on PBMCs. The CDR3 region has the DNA TGTGCCAGTAGTATTGCCCCCCCCGGTGAAAAACTGTTTTTT. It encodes CASSIAPPGEKLFF.